Each of the 25 T cell receptor beta chains below was sequenced from the same sample in a study of blood T cell repertoires in COVID-19. Assay: immunoSEQ multiplex PCR; the TCRdb copy retains only in-frame clones and omits some. The sample carries about 210,000 clones, approximately 85% recorded once. The specimen was peripheral blood. All receptors derive from a woman aged 50 to 60 with active or convalescent COVID-19.

This clone was seen only a few times. This chain links TRBV28 with TRBJ1-5, with 8 bases matching TRBD1. This CDR3 spans 15 amino acids. The junction had 10 bases not matched to a gene; V was cut back by 6 bases and J by 6 bases. Germline CDR1 and CDR2: MDHEN and SYDVKM. CDR3: CASSPIRTGTQPQHF. The CDR3 DNA sequence: TGTGCCAGCAGCCCAATCCGGACAGGGACTCAGCCCCAGCATTTT.

The chain employs TRBV28 and TRBJ1-1; 7 positions match TRBD1. CDR1 MDHEN and CDR2 SYDVKM come from the germline V gene. J lost 5 bases, V lost 5 bases, and 5 bases had no gene match. The CDR3 extends over 13 amino acids. Written as DNA, the CDR3 is TGTGCCAGCAGTCTCCACAGGGGAACTGAAGCTTTCTTT. Translation gives CASSLHRGTEAFF. The full variable domain, completed using reference TRBV28 and TRBJ1-1, is DVKVTQSSRYLVKRTGEKVFLECVQDMDHENMFWYRQDPGLGLRLIYFSYDVKMKEKGDIPEGYSVSREKKERFSLILESASTNQTSMYLCASSLHRGTEAFFGQGTRLTVV.

The genes are TRBV28 and TRBJ2-1, with 13 bases identical to TRBD2. The germline V gene encodes CDR1 MDHEN and CDR2 SYDVKM. The length of the CDR3 is 16 residues. Germline trimming cut 5 bases from V and 7 bases from J; bases unmatched to any gene: 8. The CDR3 here is CASSPKGLAGWNEQFF. The CDR3 bases are TGTGCCAGCAGTCCCAAGGGACTAGCGGGGTGGAATGAGCAGTTCTTC.

The chain recombines TRBV6-2 or TRBV6-3 with TRBJ2-1; 10 positions match TRBD1. Unmatched junction bases numbered 3, after V lost 5 bases and J lost 2 bases. The CDR3 is 15 amino acids. Germline CDR1 and CDR2: MNHEY and SVGEGT. CDR3 nucleotides: TGTGCCAGCAGTGTTGGACAGGGGGCCTACAATGAGCAGTTCTTC. Translation: CASSVGQGAYNEQFF.

The chain couples TRBV28 to TRBJ2-7, with 12 bases that match TRBD1. V lost 7 bases, J lost 5 bases, and 15 bases stayed unmatched. Germline V gene sequence: CDR1 MDHEN, CDR2 SYDVKM. CDR3 length: 17 amino acids. For the CDR3, the DNA is TGTGCCAGCAAGCCCCAACCGGGGGGACAGGGGGCCCACGAGCAGTACTTC. This translates into CASKPQPGGQGAHEQYF.

V gene TRBV5-6 combines with J gene TRBJ1-5; D gene ambiguous. Germline V gene lookup returns CDR1 SGHDT and CDR2 YYEEEE. Trimming stripped 4 bases from V and 2 bases from J, with 13 bases between. CDR3 size: 15 residues. CDR3 sequence reads: CASSRRVWGNQPQHF. CDR3 bases: TGTGCCAGCAGCCGCCGGGTGTGGGGCAATCAGCCCCAGCATTTT.

The CDR3 DNA reads TGTGCCAGCACATTGACAGGGATAGGAACTGGAAACACCATATATTTT. It yields the protein CASTLTGIGTGNTIYF. The V gene is TRBV5-4, the J gene TRBJ1-3, with 7 nucleotides matching TRBD1. Germline CDR1 is SGHNT and CDR2 is YYREEE (reference sequence). V shed 6 bases and J 2 bases; nucleotides not matched to a gene: 11. The CDR3 has 16 amino acids.

This clone has just one count. The chain uses TRBV5-6 and TRBJ1-2; D unresolved. The CDR3 consists of 11 residues. Trimming stripped 2 bases from V and 8 bases from J, with 7 bases between. CDR1 SGHDT and CDR2 YYEEEE come from the germline V gene. CDR3 amino acids: CASSFTEGYTF. The CDR3 DNA reads TGTGCCAGCAGCTTTACCGAGGGCTACACCTTC. Full variable domain (rest looked up from reference TRBV5-6 and TRBJ1-2): DAGVTQSPTHLIKTRGQQVTLRCSPKSGHDTVSWYQQALGQGPQFIFQYYEEEERQRGNFPDRFSGHQFPNYSSELNVNALLLGDSALYLCASSFTEGYTFGSGTRLTVV.

The V call is TRBV21-1, the J call TRBJ1-6; TRBD1 is the table's D call, not checked against the DNA. TRBV21-1 is a recognized pseudogene. There are 11 residues in the CDR3. The CDR3 region has the DNA TGTGCCAGCAGCTCTATCGGACAGAAGCCTTTT. It is translated as CASSSIGQKPF.

V and J are TRBV5-1 and TRBJ1-2; the D gene is possibly TRBD1 (5 bases). The germline CDR1 and CDR2 sequences are SGHRS and YFSETQ. V lost 4 bases to trimming and J lost 7 bases, with 14 bases between them. The CDR3 is 13 amino acids. CDR3 sequence (DNA): TGCGCCAGCAGCGCGGGGGGGTGGTCTGGCTACACCTTC. Translated, it gives CASSAGGWSGYTF.

The V gene is TRBV5-4, the J gene TRBJ2-7; 9 bases align to TRBD2. V dropped 0 bases and J dropped 2; count of bases not matched to a gene: 12. CDR1 and CDR2 from the germline V gene are SGHNT and YYREEE (reference sequence). The CDR3 runs to 18 residues. The CDR3 nucleotides are TGTGCCAGCAGCTTGGGCCGGGCGACTAGCGGATTCCCCTACGAGCAGTACTTC. Translating gives CASSLGRATSGFPYEQYF.

The V and J genes are TRBV5-1 and TRBJ1-6; D not certain. The V and J ends lost 5 bases and 10 bases respectively, with 22 bases between them. CDR1 is SGHRS, CDR2 YFSETQ, per germline. This CDR3 has 16 amino acids. CDR3 amino acids: CASRMDSSPNGSPLHF. The CDR3, as DNA: TGCGCCAGCAGGATGGACTCCTCCCCGAATGGGTCACCCCTCCACTTT. The full variable domain, its missing parts supplied by reference TRBV5-1 and TRBJ1-6, is KAGVTQTPRYLIKTRGQQVTLSCSPISGHRSVSWYQQTPGQGLQFLFEYFSETQRNKGNFPGRFSGRQFSNSRSEMNVSTLELGDSALYLCASRMDSSPNGSPLHFGNGTRLTVT.

In its sample, this clone was seen once. This sequence joins TRBV2 and TRBJ1-1, with 8 bases matching TRBD1. The junction had 4 bases not matched to a gene; V was cut back by 9 bases and J by 1 base. The germline CDR1 and CDR2 sequences are SNHLY and FYNNEI. This CDR3 has 13 residues. Here the CDR3 reads CARVGQGNTEAFF. DNA for the CDR3: TGTGCCAGGGTTGGACAGGGGAACACTGAAGCTTTCTTT.

The chain carries TRBV6-6 and TRBJ1-4; D not resolved. CDR3 size: 15 residues. V dropped 2 bases and J dropped 3 bases, with 10 bases sitting between them. Germline CDR1 is MNHNY and CDR2 is SVGAGI (reference sequence). The CDR3 sequence is CASSYGSVANEKLFF. The CDR3 bases are TGTGCCAGCAGTTACGGTTCGGTCGCTAATGAAAAACTGTTTTTT.

The chain joins TRBV7-9 to TRBJ2-3; D might be TRBD1 (6 bases). The CDR3 runs to 15 residues. The V end lost 5 bases, the J end lost 4 bases, and 16 bases lay between the germline ends. Germline V lookup: CDR1 SEHNR, CDR2 FQNEAQ (reference sequence). For the CDR3, the DNA is TGTGCCAGCAGCGCTCGGGACAAAGCCCCAGATACGCAGTATTTT. It encodes CASSARDKAPDTQYF.

The CDR3 coding sequence is TGCGCCAGCAGCTTGGCGGGACAGGTCTTGGCCACCGGGGAGCTGTTTTTT. Translation: CASSLAGQVLATGELFF. The chain is built from TRBV5-1 and TRBJ2-2; TRBD1 aligns across 8 bases. Trimming cost V 0 bases and J 4 bases; bases outside gene matches: 8. CDR3 length: 17 amino acids. Germline V gives CDR1 SGHRS, CDR2 YFSETQ.

This clone was observed a handful of times. The chain carries TRBV3-1 (or the pseudogene TRBV3-2) and TRBJ1-1, with D unclear. This CDR3 is built from 12 residues. The germline gives CDR1 LGHDT, CDR2 YNNKEL (reference sequence). V lost 2 bases to trimming and J lost 6 bases, with 7 bases between them. CDR3 coding DNA: TGTGCCAGCAGCCAATCGGGTTCTGAAGCTTTCTTT. This gives the protein CASSQSGSEAFF.

V usage is TRBV7-3 and J usage is TRBJ2-1; D unclear. Germline lookup yields CDR1 SGHTA and CDR2 FQGTGA. The CDR3 has 13 residues. The germline V and J ends were trimmed by 1 base and 3 bases, with 4 bases remaining between them. The chain's CDR3 is CASSLNSYNEQFF. DNA of the CDR3: TGTGCCAGCAGCTTAAACAGCTACAATGAGCAGTTCTTC.

This chain connects TRBV7-2 to TRBJ1-4; TRBD1 matches at 7 bases. The CDR3 consists of 15 residues. Germline CDR1 reads SGHTA; CDR2 reads FQGNSA. Germline trimming cut 1 base from V and 7 bases from J; bases unmatched to any gene: 6. The CDR3 DNA reads as TGTGCCAGCAGCTTAGGGGACAGAGTTTTTGAAAAACTGTTTTTT. This gives the protein CASSLGDRVFEKLFF. The full variable domain, in which reference TRBV7-2 and TRBJ1-4 provide the parts outside the CDR3, is GAGVSQSPSNKVTEKGKDVELRCDPISGHTALYWYRQSLGQGLEFLIYFQGNSAPDKSGLPSDRFSAERTGGSVSTLTIQRTQQEDSAVYLCASSLGDRVFEKLFFGSGTQLSVL.

J is TRBJ1-1 and V is TRBV28; TRBD1 aligns across 8 bases. The CDR3 has 15 amino acids. The ends lost 5 bases at V and 8 bases at J; junction bases unmatched: 13. Germline CDR1 is MDHEN and CDR2 is SYDVKM. The CDR3 sequence is CASSPHTDRETEAFF. The CDR3 coding sequence is TGTGCCAGCAGTCCTCACACGGACAGGGAGACCGAAGCTTTCTTT.

The chain joins TRBV7-9 to TRBJ1-1; TRBD1 matches at 8 bases. The CDR3 is 13 amino acids. V trimming: 5 bases; J trimming: 5 bases; junction bases outside the gene matches: 4. The germline gives CDR1 SEHNR, CDR2 FQNEAQ (reference sequence). The CDR3 reads CASSTQGGTEAFF. CDR3 DNA: TGTGCCAGCAGCACACAGGGGGGAACTGAAGCTTTCTTT.

A note on this clone: Other nucleotide sequences from this sample produce the same CDR3. The chain recombines TRBV2 with TRBJ1-5, with 10 bases matching TRBD1. The CDR3 spans 13 residues. Germline values: CDR1 SNHLY, CDR2 FYNNEI. The J segment lost 6 bases and the V segment lost 8 bases, leaving 4 bases of the junction unmatched. The CDR3 DNA sequence: TGTGCCAGCCGGGACAGGGGTGGTCAGCCCCAGCATTTT. Translated, it gives CASRDRGGQPQHF.

In its sample, this clone was seen a few times. The chain couples TRBV28 to TRBJ1-5, with 8 bases identical to TRBD1. This CDR3 spans 12 amino acids. CDR1 and CDR2 (germline): MDHEN, SYDVKM. V was clipped by 11 bases and J by 2 bases; unmatched bases: 2. This CDR3 reads CAGQGGNQPQHF. The CDR3 coding sequence is TGTGCCGGACAGGGAGGCAATCAGCCCCAGCATTTT.

This chain uses TRBV24-1 with TRBJ2-2, with TRBD1 as a possible D gene (5 bases). Looked up from germline, CDR1 is KGHDR and CDR2 is SFDVKD. This CDR3 is 17 amino acids long. Trimming left V 3 bases short and J 1 base short, with 14 bases between. CDR3 sequence: CATSDDGHTRNTGELFF. CDR3 coding DNA: TGTGCCACCAGTGATGACGGACACACGAGGAACACCGGGGAGCTGTTTTTT.

This clone has only a few counts. V is TRBV6-5 and J is TRBJ1-1; TRBD1 might be the D (6 bases). CDR3 length: 14 amino acids. The germline V gene encodes CDR1 MNHEY and CDR2 SVGAGI. Between the trimmed V and J ends, which lost 8 bases and 4 bases, there was a span of 17 bases. Here the CDR3 reads CASGLQGQSTEAFF. The CDR3 nucleotides are TGTGCCAGCGGCTTACAGGGTCAGAGCACTGAAGCTTTCTTT.